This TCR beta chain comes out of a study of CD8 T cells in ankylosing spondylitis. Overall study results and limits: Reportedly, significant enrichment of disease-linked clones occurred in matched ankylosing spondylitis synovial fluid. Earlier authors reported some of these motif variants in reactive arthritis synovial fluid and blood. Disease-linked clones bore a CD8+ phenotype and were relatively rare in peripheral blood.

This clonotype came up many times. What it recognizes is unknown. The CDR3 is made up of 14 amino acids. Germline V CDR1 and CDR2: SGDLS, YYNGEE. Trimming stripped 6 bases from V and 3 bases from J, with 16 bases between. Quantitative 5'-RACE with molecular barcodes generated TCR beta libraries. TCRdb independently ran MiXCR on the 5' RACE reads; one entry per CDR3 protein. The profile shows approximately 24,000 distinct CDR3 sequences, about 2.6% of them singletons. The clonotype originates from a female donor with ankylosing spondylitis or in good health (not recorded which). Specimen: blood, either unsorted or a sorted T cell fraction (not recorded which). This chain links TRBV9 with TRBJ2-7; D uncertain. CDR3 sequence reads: CASTPDPKSYEQYF. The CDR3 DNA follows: TGTGCCAGCACCCCAGACCCGAAGAGCTACGAGCAGTACTTC. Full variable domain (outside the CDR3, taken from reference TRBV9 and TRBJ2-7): DSGVTQTPKHLITATGQRVTLRCSPRSGDLSVYWYQQSLDQGLQFLIQYYNGEERAKGNILERFSAQQFPDLHSELNLSSLELGDSALYFCASTPDPKSYEQYFGPGTRLTVT.